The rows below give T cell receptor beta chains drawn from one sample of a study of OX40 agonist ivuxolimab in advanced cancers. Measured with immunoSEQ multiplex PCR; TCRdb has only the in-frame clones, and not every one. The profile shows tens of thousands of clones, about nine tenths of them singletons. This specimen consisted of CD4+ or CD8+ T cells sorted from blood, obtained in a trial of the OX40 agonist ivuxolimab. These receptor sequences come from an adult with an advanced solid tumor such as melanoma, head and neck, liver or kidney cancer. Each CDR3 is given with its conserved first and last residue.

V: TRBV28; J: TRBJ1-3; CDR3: CASSLSGSVSGNTIYF
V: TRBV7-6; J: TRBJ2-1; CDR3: CASSATGGRDNEQFF
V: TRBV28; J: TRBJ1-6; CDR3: CASSFPLLTLHF
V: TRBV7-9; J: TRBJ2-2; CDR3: CASSYNTGELFF
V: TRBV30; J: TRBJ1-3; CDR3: CAWSARTGVSGNTIYF
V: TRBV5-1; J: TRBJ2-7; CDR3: CASSFHSTGYEQYF
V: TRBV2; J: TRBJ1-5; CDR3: CASAQLRGYNQPQHF
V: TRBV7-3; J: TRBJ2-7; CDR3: CASSNGPRDEQYF
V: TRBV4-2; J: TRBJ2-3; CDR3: CASSQTDTQYF
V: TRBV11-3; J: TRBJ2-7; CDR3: CASSLAGEQSEQYF
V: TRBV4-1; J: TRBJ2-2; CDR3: CASRHGLAGGTGELFF
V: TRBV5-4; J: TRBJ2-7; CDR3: CASSPGQVGGEQYF
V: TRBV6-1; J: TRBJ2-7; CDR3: CASSTGRRHYEQYF
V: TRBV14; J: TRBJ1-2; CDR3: CASSQDTYYGYTF
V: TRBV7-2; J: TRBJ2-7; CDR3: CASSPHQGGEQYF
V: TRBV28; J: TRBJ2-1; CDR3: CASSLVGSVISEQFF
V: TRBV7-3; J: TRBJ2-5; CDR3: CASSPSGLGPQETQYF
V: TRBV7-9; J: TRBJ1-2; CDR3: CASSLDAGFYGYTF
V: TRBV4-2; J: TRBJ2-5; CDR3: CASSVRGTSGGRETQYF
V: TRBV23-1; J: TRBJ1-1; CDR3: CASKSAPGETEAFF
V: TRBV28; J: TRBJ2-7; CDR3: CASSRTGGAHEQYF
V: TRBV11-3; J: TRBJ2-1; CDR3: CASSLGQKYNEQFF
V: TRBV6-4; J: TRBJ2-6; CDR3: CASSPTGAGANVLTF
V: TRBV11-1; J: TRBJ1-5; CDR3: CASSLTGVGQPQHF
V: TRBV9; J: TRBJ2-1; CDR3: CASSRNYDNEQFF
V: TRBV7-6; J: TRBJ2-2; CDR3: CASSFGQGAPGELFF